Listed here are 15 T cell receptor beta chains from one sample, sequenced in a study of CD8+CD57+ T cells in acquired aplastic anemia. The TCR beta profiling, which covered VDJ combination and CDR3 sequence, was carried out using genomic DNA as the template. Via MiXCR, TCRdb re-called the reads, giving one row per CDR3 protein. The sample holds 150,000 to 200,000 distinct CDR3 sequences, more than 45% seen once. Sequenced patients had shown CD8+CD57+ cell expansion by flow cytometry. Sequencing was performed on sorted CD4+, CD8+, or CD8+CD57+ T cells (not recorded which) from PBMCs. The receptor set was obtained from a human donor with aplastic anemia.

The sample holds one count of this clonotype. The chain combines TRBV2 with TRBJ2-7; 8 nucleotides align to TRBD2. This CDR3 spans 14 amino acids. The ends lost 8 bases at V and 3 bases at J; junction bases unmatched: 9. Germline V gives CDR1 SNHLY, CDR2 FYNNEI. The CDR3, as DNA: TGTGCCAGCCTGACGACACGGGAGGGCTACGAGCAGTACTTC. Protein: CASLTTREGYEQYF.

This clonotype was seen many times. The CDR3 protein is CASSTRASGPSSYEQYF. The CDR3 DNA reads as TGTGCCAGCAGCACGCGCGCTAGCGGGCCGAGCTCCTACGAGCAGTACTTC. The V and J genes are TRBV7-2 and TRBJ2-7, with 8 bases identical to TRBD2. Germline V gene sequence: CDR1 SGHTA, CDR2 FQGNSA. There are 17 residues in the CDR3. The J segment lost 0 bases and the V segment lost 5 bases, leaving 12 bases of the junction unmatched.

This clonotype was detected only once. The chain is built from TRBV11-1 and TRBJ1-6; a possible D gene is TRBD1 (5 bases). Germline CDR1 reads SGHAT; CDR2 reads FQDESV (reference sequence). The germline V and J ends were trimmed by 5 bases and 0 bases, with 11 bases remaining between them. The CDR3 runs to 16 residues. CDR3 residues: CASSPGLSSYNSPLHF. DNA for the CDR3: TGTGCCAGCAGCCCGGGACTGAGCTCCTATAATTCACCCCTCCACTTT.

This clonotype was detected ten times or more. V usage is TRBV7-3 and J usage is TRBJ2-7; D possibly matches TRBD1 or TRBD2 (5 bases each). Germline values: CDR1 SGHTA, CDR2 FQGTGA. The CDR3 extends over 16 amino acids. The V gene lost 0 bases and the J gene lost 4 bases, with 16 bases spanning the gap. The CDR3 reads CASSLTGRPGQYEQYF. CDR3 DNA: TGTGCCAGCAGCTTAACGGGGCGCCCGGGGCAATACGAGCAGTACTTC. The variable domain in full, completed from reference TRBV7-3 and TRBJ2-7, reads GAGVSQTPSNKVTEKGKYVELRCDPISGHTALYWYRQSLGQGPEFLIYFQGTGAADDSGLPNDRFFAVRPEGSVSTLKIQRTERGDSAVYLCASSLTGRPGQYEQYFGPGTRLTVT.

CDR3 protein: CASGPGGPADEQYF. CDR3 in DNA: TGTGCCAGCGGCCCGGGGGGACCCGCGGACGAGCAGTACTTC. This chain links TRBV5-5 with TRBJ2-7; 7 nucleotides line up with TRBD2. Germline V gene data show CDR1 as SGHKS and CDR2 as YYEKEE (reference sequence). Trimming cost V 7 bases and J 5 bases; bases outside gene matches: 12. CDR3 size: 14 residues.

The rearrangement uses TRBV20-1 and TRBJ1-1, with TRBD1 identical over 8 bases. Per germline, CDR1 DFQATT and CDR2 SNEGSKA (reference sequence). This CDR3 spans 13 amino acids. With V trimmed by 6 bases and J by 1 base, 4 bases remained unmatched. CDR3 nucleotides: TGCAGTGCCAGGACAGGGAGGAACACTGAAGCTTTCTTT. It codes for CSARTGRNTEAFF.

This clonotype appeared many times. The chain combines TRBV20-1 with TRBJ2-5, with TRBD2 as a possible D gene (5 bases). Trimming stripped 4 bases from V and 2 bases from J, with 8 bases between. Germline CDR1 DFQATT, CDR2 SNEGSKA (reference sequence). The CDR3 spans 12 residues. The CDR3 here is CSAKSGQETQYF. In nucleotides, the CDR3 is TGCAGTGCTAAAAGCGGTCAAGAGACCCAGTACTTC.

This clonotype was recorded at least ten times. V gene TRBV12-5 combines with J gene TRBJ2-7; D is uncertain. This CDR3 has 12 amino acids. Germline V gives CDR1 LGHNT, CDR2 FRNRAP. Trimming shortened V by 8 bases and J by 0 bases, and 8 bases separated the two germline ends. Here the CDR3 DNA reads TGTGCTAGTTCGGCAAGCTCCTACGAGCAGTACTTC. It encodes CASSASSYEQYF.

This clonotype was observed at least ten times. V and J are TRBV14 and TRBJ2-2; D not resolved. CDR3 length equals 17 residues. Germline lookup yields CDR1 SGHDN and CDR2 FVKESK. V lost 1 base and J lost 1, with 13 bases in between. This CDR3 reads CASSQVYWTENTGELFF. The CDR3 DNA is TGTGCCAGCAGCCAAGTTTACTGGACGGAGAACACCGGGGAGCTGTTTTTT.

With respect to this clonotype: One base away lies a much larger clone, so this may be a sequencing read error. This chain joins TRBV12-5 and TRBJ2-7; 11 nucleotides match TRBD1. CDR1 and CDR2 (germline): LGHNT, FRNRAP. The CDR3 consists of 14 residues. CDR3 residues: CVSGTGQGAGEQYF. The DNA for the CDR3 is TGTGTTAGTGGAACCGGACAGGGGGCTGGCGAGCAGTACTTC.

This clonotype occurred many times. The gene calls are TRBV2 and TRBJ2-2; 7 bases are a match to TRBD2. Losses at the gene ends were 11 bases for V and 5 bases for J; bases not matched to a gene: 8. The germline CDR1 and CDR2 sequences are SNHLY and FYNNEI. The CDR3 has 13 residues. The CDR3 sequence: CAGGGYTTGELFF. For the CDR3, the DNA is TGTGCCGGGGGGGGTTATACGACCGGGGAGCTGTTTTTT.

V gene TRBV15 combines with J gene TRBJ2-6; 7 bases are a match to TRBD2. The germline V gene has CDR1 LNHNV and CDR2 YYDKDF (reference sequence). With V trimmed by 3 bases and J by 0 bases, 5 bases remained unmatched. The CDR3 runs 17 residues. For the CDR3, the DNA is TGTGCCACCAGCAGCCTAGCGGCGTTCTCTGGGGCCAACGTCCTGACTTTC. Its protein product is CATSSLAAFSGANVLTF. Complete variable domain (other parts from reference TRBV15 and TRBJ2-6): DAMVIQNPRYQVTQFGKPVTLSCSQTLNHNVMYWYQQKSSQAPKLLFHYYDKDFNNEADTPDNFQSRRPNTSFCFLDIRSPGLGDTAMYLCATSSLAAFSGANVLTFGAGSRLTVL.

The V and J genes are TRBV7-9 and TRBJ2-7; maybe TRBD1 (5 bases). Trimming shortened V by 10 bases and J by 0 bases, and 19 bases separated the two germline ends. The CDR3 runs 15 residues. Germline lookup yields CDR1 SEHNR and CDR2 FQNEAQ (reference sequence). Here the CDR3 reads CAIQGSTVSSYEQYF. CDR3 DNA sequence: TGTGCCATCCAGGGTTCGACGGTAAGCTCCTACGAGCAGTACTTC.

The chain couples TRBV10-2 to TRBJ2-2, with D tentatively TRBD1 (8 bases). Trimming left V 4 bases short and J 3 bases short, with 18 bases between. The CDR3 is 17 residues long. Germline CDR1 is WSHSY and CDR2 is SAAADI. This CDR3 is CASSVTGDYGYTGELFF. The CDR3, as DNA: TGCGCCAGCAGTGTGACAGGGGACTATGGCTACACCGGGGAGCTGTTTTTT.

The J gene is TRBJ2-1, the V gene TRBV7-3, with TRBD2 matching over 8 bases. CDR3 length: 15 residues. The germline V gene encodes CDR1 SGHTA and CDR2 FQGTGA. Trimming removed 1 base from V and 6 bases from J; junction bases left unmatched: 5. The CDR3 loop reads CASSLNGGAGNEQFF. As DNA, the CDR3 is TGTGCCAGCAGCTTAAACGGGGGGGCTGGCAATGAGCAGTTCTTC.